This is a list of T cell receptor beta chains from one sample in a study of cytomegalovirus exposure and HLA in healthy donors. Sequencing used immunoSEQ multiplex PCR; TCRdb keeps in-frame clones, though not all of them. The repertoire holds around 130,000 clones, with about 80% as singletons. The sequencing sample was made of PBMCs. Receptor source: a boy aged 2 to 10 in good health and CMV-seronegative. CDR3s include the opening cysteine and the closing phenylalanine or tryptophan. The D gene is left open where the match is weak. Only some rows state a clone size, as once, few, many or a class for expanded clones.

TRBJ1-2 | TRBV30 | TRBD1 | - | TGTGCCTGGAGTTGGATGAGGACAGGGATGGGAGAGGGGGGCTACGCCTTC | CAWSWMRTGMGEGGYAF
TRBJ2-5 | TRBV25-1 | - | - | TGTGCCAGCAGTGAGGACAGGAGGGTGTACCAAGAGACCCAGTACTTC | CASSEDRRVYQETQYF
TRBJ2-6 | TRBV11-2 | TRBD1 | - | TGTGCCAGCAGCTTAGGTACAGGGGGCGTTGGGGCCAACGTCCTGACTTTC | CASSLGTGGVGANVLTF
TRBJ2-1 | TRBV18 | - | - | TGTGCCAGCTCACCCGGGAATGAGCAGTTCTTC | CASSPGNEQFF
TRBJ2-1 | TRBV13 | - | - | TGTGCCAGCAGCCCGAGGGCCTACAATGAGCAGTTCTTC | CASSPRAYNEQFF
TRBJ1-1 | TRBV6-5 | TRBD1 | - | TGTGCCAGCAGTTCCCCGGGACAGGCGGAGAACACTGAAGCTTTCTTT | CASSSPGQAENTEAFF
TRBJ1-2 | TRBV5-1 | - | - | TGCGCCAGCAGCACTCAGGGCGGTGATGGTTACACCTTC | CASSTQGGDGYTF
TRBJ2-3 | TRBV27 | TRBD2 | few | TGTGCCAGCAGTTTAGTGTCCGGACTAGCGGATTCAGATACGCAGTATTTT | CASSLVSGLADSDTQYF
TRBJ2-6 | TRBV19 | TRBD2 | - | TGTGCCAGTAGTATAAAAGCGGGGACTGGGGCCAACGTCCTGACTTTC | CASSIKAGTGANVLTF
TRBJ2-1 | TRBV30 | - | - | TGTGCCTGGAGTGTTAGCAGGGTAAATGAGCAGTTCTTC | CAWSVSRVNEQFF
TRBJ2-7 | TRBV30 | TRBD1 | - | TGTGCCTGGAGCGAGACAGGGGACGGCGAGCAGTACTTC | CAWSETGDGEQYF
TRBJ1-2 | TRBV9 | TRBD1 | few | TGTGCCAGCACCATCAGCCCGACAGGGAGTAACTATGGCTACACCTTC | CASTISPTGSNYGYTF
TRBJ1-2 | TRBV7-2 | - | - | TGTGCCAGCAGCTTCCCGGGGGTTGGGTATGGCTACACCTTC | CASSFPGVGYGYTF
TRBJ1-3 | TRBV7-2 | - | - | TGTGCCAGCAGTATATTCGCCAGCTCTGGAAACACCATATATTTT | CASSIFASSGNTIYF
TRBJ1-1 | TRBV19 | - | - | TGTGCCACCCAACCGGGAGGGCCGAACACTGAAGCTTTCTTT | CATQPGGPNTEAFF
TRBJ1-1 | TRBV15 | - | - | TGTGCCACCAGCAGAATACCCAGGGTAGGGAAGAACACTGAAGCTTTCTTT | CATSRIPRVGKNTEAFF
TRBJ1-1 | TRBV12-5 | - | few | TGTGCTAGTGGTTTCGGGGGGACGGCTGAAGCTTTCTTT | CASGFGGTAEAFF
TRBJ1-1 | TRBV6-5 | - | once | TGTGCCAGCAGGAGCGACCCTGAAGCTTTCTTT | CASRSDPEAFF
TRBJ2-7 | TRBV4-1 | - | few | TGCGCCAGCAGCCCCCGGGACAACTACGAGCAGTACTTC | CASSPRDNYEQYF
TRBJ1-2 | TRBV4-1 | TRBD1 | - | TGCGCCAGCAGCCACCCCGACAGGGCGGGAGGCTACACCTTC | CASSHPDRAGGYTF
TRBJ2-5 | TRBV5-4 | TRBD1 | few | TGTGCCAGCAGCTTCCAGACAGGGGGAACGGAGACCCAGTACTTC | CASSFQTGGTETQYF
TRBJ1-3 | TRBV4-1 | - | - | TGCGCCAGCAGCCATGAAACAGGGTCAACCATATATTTT | CASSHETGSTIYF
TRBJ2-4 | TRBV7-9 | TRBD1 | once | TGTGCCAGCAGCTTAGGGACAGGGGTCCCTCGGGTAAACATTCAGTACTTC | CASSLGTGVPRVNIQYF
TRBJ2-7 | TRBV7-6 | - | - | TGTGCCAGCAGCTCCGAGGTGGGGGCGAGGTACGAGCAGTACTTC | CASSSEVGARYEQYF
TRBJ1-2 | TRBV10-3 | TRBD1 | - | TGTGCCATCAGGGGGGACAGGTCTAACTATGGCTACACCTTC | CAIRGDRSNYGYTF
TRBJ1-6 | TRBV6-5 | TRBD1 | - | TGTGCCAGCAGTTACCGACAGGGGGCTCATTCACCCCTCCACTTT | CASSYRQGAHSPLHF
TRBJ1-3 | TRBV7-6 | - | - | TGTGCCAGCAGCTTAGAGCCGAAAATCTCTGGAAACACCATATATTTT | CASSLEPKISGNTIYF
TRBJ1-2 | TRBV7-2 | TRBD1 | - | TGTGCCAGCAGCAGCCAGGGACAGGAAAGGGACGACTATGGCTACACCTTC | CASSSQGQERDDYGYTF
TRBJ2-1 | TRBV25-1 | - | - | TGTGCCAGCAGTGACTCGAGGAGCGAGTTCTTC | CASSDSRSEFF
TRBJ2-3 | TRBV10-3 | - | - | TGTGCCACTGGACTGTCCTCTCTCACAGATACGCAGTATTTT | CATGLSSLTDTQYF
TRBJ1-4 | TRBV19 | - | - | TGTGCCAGTACCCCCCGCGGGTTTAATGAAAAACTGTTTTTT | CASTPRGFNEKLFF
TRBJ1-5 | TRBV30 | - | few | TGTGCCGCGGGAGAGGAGGATTGGCCCCAGCATTTT | CAAGEEDWPQHF
TRBJ2-2 | TRBV30 | - | - | TGTGCCTGGAGTCGCCGGGAGAACACCGGGGAGCTGTTTTTT | CAWSRRENTGELFF
TRBJ1-1 | TRBV30 | - | - | TGTGCCTGTTCAGAACAGGGGAACACTGAAGCTTTCTTT | CACSEQGNTEAFF
TRBJ1-1 | TRBV5-1 | - | - | TGCGCCAGCAAGCCGGAGCTAGTACTGAACACTGAAGCTTTCTTT | CASKPELVLNTEAFF
TRBJ2-3 | TRBV7-2 | TRBD2 | - | TGTGCCAGCACCAAAGGCAGGCGAGCGGGGGCCTCAGATACGCAGTATTTT | CASTKGRRAGASDTQYF